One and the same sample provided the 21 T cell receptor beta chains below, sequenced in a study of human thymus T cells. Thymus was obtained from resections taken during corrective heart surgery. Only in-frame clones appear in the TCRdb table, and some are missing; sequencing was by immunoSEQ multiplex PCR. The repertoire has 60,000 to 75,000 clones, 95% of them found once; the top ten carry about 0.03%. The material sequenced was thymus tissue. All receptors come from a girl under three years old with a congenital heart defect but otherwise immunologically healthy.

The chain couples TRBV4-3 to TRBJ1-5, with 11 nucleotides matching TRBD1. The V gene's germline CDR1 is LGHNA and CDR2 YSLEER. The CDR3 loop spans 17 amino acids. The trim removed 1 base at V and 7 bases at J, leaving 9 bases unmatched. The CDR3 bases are TGCGCCAGCAGCCAAGGGGTTGTCCGGGACAGGGGGCAGCCCCAGCATTTT. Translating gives CASSQGVVRDRGQPQHF.

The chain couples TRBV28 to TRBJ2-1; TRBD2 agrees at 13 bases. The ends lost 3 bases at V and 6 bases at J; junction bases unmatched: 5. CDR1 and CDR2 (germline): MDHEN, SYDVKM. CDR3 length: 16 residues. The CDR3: CASSFSGTSGTNEQFF. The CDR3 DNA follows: TGTGCCAGCAGTTTTTCCGGGACTAGCGGGACCAATGAGCAGTTCTTC.

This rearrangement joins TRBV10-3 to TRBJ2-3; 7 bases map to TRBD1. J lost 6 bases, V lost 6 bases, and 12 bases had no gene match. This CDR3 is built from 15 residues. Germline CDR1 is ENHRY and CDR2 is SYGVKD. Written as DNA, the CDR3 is TGTGCCATCAGAGAGACAGGGCTCAGGGGGGATACGCAGTATTTT. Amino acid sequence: CAIRETGLRGDTQYF.

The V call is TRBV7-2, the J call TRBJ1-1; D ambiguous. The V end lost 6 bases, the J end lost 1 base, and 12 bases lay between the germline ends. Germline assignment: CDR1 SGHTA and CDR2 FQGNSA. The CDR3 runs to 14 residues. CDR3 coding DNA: TGTGCCAGCAGGAACCTCGGGAGGAACACTGAAGCTTTCTTT. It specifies CASRNLGRNTEAFF.

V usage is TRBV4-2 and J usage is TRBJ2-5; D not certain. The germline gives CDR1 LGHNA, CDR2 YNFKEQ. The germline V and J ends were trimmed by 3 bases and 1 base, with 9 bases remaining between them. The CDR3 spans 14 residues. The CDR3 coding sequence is TGTGCCAGCAGCCAGGCCGGTATCCAAGAGACCCAGTACTTC. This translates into CASSQAGIQETQYF.

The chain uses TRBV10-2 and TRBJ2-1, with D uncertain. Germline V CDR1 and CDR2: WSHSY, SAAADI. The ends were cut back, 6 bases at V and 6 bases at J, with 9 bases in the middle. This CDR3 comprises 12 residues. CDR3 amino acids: CASRVLLNEQFF. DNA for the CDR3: TGCGCCAGCAGGGTCCTCCTCAATGAGCAGTTCTTC.

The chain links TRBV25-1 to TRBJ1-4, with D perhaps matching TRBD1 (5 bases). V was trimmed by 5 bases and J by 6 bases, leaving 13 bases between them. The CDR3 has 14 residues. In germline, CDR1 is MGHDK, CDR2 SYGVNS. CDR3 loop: CASSYGGGDEKLFF. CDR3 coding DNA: TGTGCCAGCAGTTATGGCGGGGGAGATGAAAAACTGTTTTTT.

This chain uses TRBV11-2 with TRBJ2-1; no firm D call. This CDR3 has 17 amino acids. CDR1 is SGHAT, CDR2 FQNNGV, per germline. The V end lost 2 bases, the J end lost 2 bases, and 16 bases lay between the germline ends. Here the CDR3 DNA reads TGTGCCAGCAGCTTAACCTGGCAGGCGGACGCCTACAATGAGCAGTTCTTC. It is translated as CASSLTWQADAYNEQFF.

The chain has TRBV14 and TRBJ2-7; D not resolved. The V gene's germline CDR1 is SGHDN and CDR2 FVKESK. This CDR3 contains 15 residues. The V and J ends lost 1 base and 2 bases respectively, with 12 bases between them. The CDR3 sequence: CASSQGWGYAYEQYF. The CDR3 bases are TGTGCCAGCAGCCAAGGGTGGGGATACGCCTACGAGCAGTACTTC.

This CDR3 is CASSLAHRTAKNQPQHF. The CDR3 DNA reads TGCGCCAGCAGCTTGGCCCATCGGACAGCTAAGAATCAGCCCCAGCATTTT. This chain uses TRBV5-1 with TRBJ1-5; maybe TRBD1 (6 bases). This CDR3 region has 17 residues. V gave up 0 bases and J gave up 4 bases, with 17 bases separating them. Germline CDR1 is SGHRS and CDR2 is YFSETQ.

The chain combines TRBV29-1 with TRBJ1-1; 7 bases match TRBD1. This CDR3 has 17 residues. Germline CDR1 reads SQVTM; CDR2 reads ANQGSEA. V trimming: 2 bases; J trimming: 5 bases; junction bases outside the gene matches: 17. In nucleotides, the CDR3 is TGCAGCGTTGAAATTGGGGTTACCAGGCAGGGGGGGACTGAAGCTTTCTTT. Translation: CSVEIGVTRQGGTEAFF.

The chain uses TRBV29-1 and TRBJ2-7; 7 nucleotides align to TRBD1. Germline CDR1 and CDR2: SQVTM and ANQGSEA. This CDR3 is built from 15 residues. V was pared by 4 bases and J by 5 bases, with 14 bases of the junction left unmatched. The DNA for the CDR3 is TGCAGCGTTGCCCTGGACTCTGACAGGGCCCACGAGCAGTACTTC. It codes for CSVALDSDRAHEQYF.

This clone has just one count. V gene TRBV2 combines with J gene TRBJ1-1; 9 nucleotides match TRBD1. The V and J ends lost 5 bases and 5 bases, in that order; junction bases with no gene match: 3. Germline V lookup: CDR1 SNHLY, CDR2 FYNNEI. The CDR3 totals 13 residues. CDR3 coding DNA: TGTGCCAGCAGTAGGGACAGGGAGACTGAAGCTTTCTTT. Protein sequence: CASSRDRETEAFF.

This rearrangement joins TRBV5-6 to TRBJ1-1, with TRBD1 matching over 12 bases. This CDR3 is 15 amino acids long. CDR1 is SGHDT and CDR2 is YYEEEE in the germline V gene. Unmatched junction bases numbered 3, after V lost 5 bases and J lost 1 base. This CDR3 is CASRGQGAKNTEAFF. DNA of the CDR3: TGTGCCAGCAGGGGACAGGGGGCGAAGAACACTGAAGCTTTCTTT.

This CDR3 reads CAWSPPGFGGGQPQHF. CDR3 nucleotide sequence: TGTGCCTGGAGTCCCCCAGGGTTCGGGGGAGGACAACCCCAGCATTTT. The V and J genes are TRBV30 and TRBJ1-5, with D perhaps TRBD1 (5 bases). This CDR3 has 16 residues. Trimming left V 2 bases short and J 10 bases short, with 24 bases between. Germline values: CDR1 GTSNPN, CDR2 SVGIG (reference sequence).

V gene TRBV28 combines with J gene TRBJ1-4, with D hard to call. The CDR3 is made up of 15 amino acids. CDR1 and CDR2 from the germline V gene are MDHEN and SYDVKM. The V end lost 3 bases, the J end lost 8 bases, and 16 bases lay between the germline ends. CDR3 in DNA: TGTGCCAGCAGTTTGCGGGTCTGGGGAGGGGAAAAACTGTTTTTT. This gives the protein CASSLRVWGGEKLFF. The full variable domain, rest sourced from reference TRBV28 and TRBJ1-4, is DVKVTQSSRYLVKRTGEKVFLECVQDMDHENMFWYRQDPGLGLRLIYFSYDVKMKEKGDIPEGYSVSREKKERFSLILESASTNQTSMYLCASSLRVWGGEKLFFGSGTQLSVL.

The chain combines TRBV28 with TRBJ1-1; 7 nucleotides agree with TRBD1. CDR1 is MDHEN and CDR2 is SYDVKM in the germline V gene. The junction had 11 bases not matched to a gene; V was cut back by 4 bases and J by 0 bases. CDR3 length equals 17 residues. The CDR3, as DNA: TGTGCCAGCAGTTCGGGCAGGGGGACGGTGTTGAACACTGAAGCTTTCTTT. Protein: CASSSGRGTVLNTEAFF.

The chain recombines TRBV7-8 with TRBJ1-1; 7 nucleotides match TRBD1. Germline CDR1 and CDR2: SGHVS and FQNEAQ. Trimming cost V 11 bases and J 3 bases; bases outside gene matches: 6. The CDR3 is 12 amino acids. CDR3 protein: CASRDSDTEAFF. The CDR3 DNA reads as TGTGCCTCCCGGGACAGCGACACTGAAGCTTTCTTT.

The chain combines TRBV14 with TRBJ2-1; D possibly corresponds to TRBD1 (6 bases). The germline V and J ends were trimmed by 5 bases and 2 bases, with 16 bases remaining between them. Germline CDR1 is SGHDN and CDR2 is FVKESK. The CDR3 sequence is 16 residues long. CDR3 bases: TGTGCCAGCAGCAAAAGACGGGACACACCCTACAATGAGCAGTTCTTC. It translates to CASSKRRDTPYNEQFF.

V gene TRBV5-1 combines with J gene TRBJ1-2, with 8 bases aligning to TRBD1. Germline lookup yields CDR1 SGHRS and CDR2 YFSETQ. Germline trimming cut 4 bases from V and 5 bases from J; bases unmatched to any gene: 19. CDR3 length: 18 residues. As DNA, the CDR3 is TGCGCCAGCAGCCCTACAGGCGCCCTACAGGGGGGAGTATATGGCTACACCTTC. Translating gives CASSPTGALQGGVYGYTF.

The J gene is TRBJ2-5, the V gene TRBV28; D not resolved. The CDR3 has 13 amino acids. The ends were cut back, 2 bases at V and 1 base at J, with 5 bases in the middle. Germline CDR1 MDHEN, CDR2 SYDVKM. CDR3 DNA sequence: TGTGCCAGCAGTTTAGTCTCCCAAGAGACCCAGTACTTC. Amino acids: CASSLVSQETQYF.